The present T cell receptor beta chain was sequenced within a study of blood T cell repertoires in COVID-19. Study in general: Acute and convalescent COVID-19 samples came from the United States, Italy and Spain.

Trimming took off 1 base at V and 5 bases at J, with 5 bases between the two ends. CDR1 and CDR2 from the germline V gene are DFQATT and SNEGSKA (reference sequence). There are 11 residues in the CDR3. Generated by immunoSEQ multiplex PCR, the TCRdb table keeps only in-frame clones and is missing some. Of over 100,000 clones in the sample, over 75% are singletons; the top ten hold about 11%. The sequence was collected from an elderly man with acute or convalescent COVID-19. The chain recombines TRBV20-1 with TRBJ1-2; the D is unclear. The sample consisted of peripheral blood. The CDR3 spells CSARGPYGYTF. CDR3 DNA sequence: TGCAGTGCTAGAGGGCCTTATGGCTACACCTTC.